These 20 T cell receptor beta chains share one sample of origin, sequenced in a study of T cell repertoires in cytomegalovirus infection. TCRdb ran MiXCR on the reads and lists one entry per CDR3 protein. The sample carries 200,000 to 300,000 distinct CDR3 sequences, roughly 9% recorded once. The sequenced material came from PBMCs. These receptors all stem from a human donor in good health (CMV status not recorded). Some clones in this sample may be carry-over from other donors' samples.

This clonotype was counted at least ten times. The rearrangement joins TRBV7-2 to TRBJ1-5; D is ambiguous. Germline CDR1 and CDR2: SGHTA and FQGNSA. V was trimmed by 5 bases and J by 7 bases, leaving 15 bases between them. This CDR3 contains 14 residues. CDR3 in DNA: TGTGCCAGCAGCCCTCGCGCTTTATCCCAGCCCCAGCATTTT. Protein sequence: CASSPRALSQPQHF.

This clonotype was seen many times. J is TRBJ2-3 and V is TRBV7-2; 10 bases match TRBD2. The CDR3 totals 12 residues. CDR1 SGHTA and CDR2 FQGNSA come from the germline V gene. With 4 bases clipped from V and 11 bases from J, the junction kept 3 bases outside the gene matches. The CDR3 nucleotides are TGTGCCAGCAGCTCCTTAGCGGGGGGGCAGTATTTT. Translating it yields CASSSLAGGQYF. The full variable domain, completed using reference TRBV7-2 and TRBJ2-3, is GAGVSQSPSNKVTEKGKDVELRCDPISGHTALYWYRQSLGQGLEFLIYFQGNSAPDKSGLPSDRFSAERTGGSVSTLTIQRTQQEDSAVYLCASSSLAGGQYFGPGTRLTVL.

This clonotype was picked up many times. The genes are TRBV7-2 and TRBJ2-7; D might be TRBD2 (7 bases). Germline CDR1 is SGHTA and CDR2 is FQGNSA. This CDR3 has 14 residues. Trimming cost V 7 bases and J 5 bases, with 18 bases left between them. CDR3 in DNA: TGTGCCAGCAAGGGGGGAGGGCCCCCAAACGAGCAGTACTTC. It encodes CASKGGGPPNEQYF.

This clonotype has more than one count but fewer than ten. The chain carries TRBV27 and TRBJ1-6; D is unresolved. V was clipped by 3 bases and J by 10 bases, with 13 bases between them. Germline CDR1 MNHEY, CDR2 SMNVEV (reference sequence). CDR3 size: 14 residues. In DNA, the CDR3 is TGTGCCAGCAGTTTCTGGCAGGCCAACTCACCCCTCCACTTT. This sequence encodes CASSFWQANSPLHF.

This clonotype was observed many times. J is TRBJ2-1 and V is TRBV12-3 or TRBV12-4; D perhaps matches TRBD1 (5 bases). The CDR3 runs 14 residues. V shed 0 bases and J shed 3 bases, with 6 bases lying between them. In DNA form, the CDR3 reads TGTGCCAGCAGTTTAGCCAGGGACTACAATGAGCAGTTCTTC. It specifies CASSLARDYNEQFF.

This clonotype was picked up many times. The V and J genes are TRBV7-2 and TRBJ2-1, with TRBD2 identical over 10 bases. CDR1 and CDR2 (germline): SGHTA, FQGNSA. The CDR3 has 15 amino acids. V shed 3 bases and J 4 bases; nucleotides not matched to a gene: 3. CDR3 sequence reads: CASSLGSGGYNEQFF. The CDR3 DNA reads as TGTGCCAGCAGCTTGGGTAGCGGGGGGTACAATGAGCAGTTCTTC. Full variable domain (missing parts from reference TRBV7-2 and TRBJ2-1): GAGVSQSPSNKVTEKGKDVELRCDPISGHTALYWYRQSLGQGLEFLIYFQGNSAPDKSGLPSDRFSAERTGGSVSTLTIQRTQQEDSAVYLCASSLGSGGYNEQFFGPGTRLTVL.

The genes are TRBV12-3 or TRBV12-4 and TRBJ2-7; a weak D match, TRBD1 (6 bases). The CDR3 length is 14 residues. The ends were cut back, 1 base at V and 3 bases at J, with 10 bases in the middle. In nucleotides, the CDR3 is TGTGCCAGCAGTTTAGGGACAGCTTACTACGAGCAGTACTTC. This sequence encodes CASSLGTAYYEQYF.

This clonotype was picked up many times. The CDR3 DNA reads as TGTGCCAGCAGCTTAGCGGGCAGCAGCTCCTACGAGCAGTACTTC. Amino acid sequence: CASSLAGSSSYEQYF. The chain carries TRBV7-2 and TRBJ2-7; D gene unclear. Germline V CDR1 and CDR2: SGHTA, FQGNSA. V was pared by 0 bases and J by 0 bases, with 9 bases between. The CDR3 is 15 residues long. The full variable domain, with the rest looked up from reference TRBV7-2 and TRBJ2-7, is GAGVSQSPSNKVTEKGKDVELRCDPISGHTALYWYRQSLGQGLEFLIYFQGNSAPDKSGLPSDRFSAERTGGSVSTLTIQRTQQEDSAVYLCASSLAGSSSYEQYFGPGTRLTVT.

This clonotype has a handful of counts. V and J are TRBV6-2 or TRBV6-3 and TRBJ1-1; D not resolved. The CDR3 is 14 residues long. V lost 6 bases, J lost 5 bases, and 16 bases lay in between. Germline V CDR1 and CDR2: MNHEY, SVGEGT. In DNA, the CDR3 is TGTGCCAGCAGCCCGGACCTGGCGGGAACTGAAGCTTTCTTT. As protein: CASSPDLAGTEAFF.

This clonotype was recorded many times. This rearrangement joins TRBV2 to TRBJ2-1; no reliable D call. Looked up from germline, CDR1 is SNHLY and CDR2 is FYNNEI. This CDR3 spans 13 amino acids. Trimming removed 7 bases at V and 7 bases at J, with 14 bases between. The CDR3 region has the DNA TGTGCCAGCAACCCAATTTTGGGGAATGAGCAGTTCTTC. This gives the protein CASNPILGNEQFF. Using reference TRBV2 and TRBJ2-1 for the parts outside the CDR3, the full variable domain is EPEVTQTPSHQVTQMGQEVILRCVPISNHLYFYWYRQILGQKVEFLVSFYNNEISEKSEIFDDQFSVERPDGSNFTLKIRSTKLEDSAMYFCASNPILGNEQFFGPGTRLTVL.

This clonotype was picked up many times. This rearrangement joins TRBV7-2 to TRBJ1-4; D unresolved. Looked up from germline, CDR1 is SGHTA and CDR2 is FQGNSA. The germline V and J ends were trimmed by 5 bases and 8 bases, with 18 bases remaining between them. The CDR3 runs 15 residues. In DNA form, the CDR3 reads TGTGCCAGCAGCCATGGGAGCGGAGGAAAAGAAAAACTGTTTTTT. This translates into CASSHGSGGKEKLFF.

V is TRBV19 and J is TRBJ2-7; 11 bases match TRBD2. The ends lost 7 bases at V and 6 bases at J; junction bases unmatched: 11. CDR3 length: 15 residues. Per germline, CDR1 LNHDA and CDR2 SQIVND (reference sequence). CDR3 bases: TGTGCCAGTACCCAACTAGCGGGAGCTTCAGGCGAGCAGTACTTC. The encoded protein is CASTQLAGASGEQYF.

This clonotype was detected many times. CDR3 sequence (DNA): TGTGCCAGCAGCTTAGTTGGAGCGGGGGTGGGGAACATTCAGTACTTC. Its protein product is CASSLVGAGVGNIQYF. The chain has TRBV7-2 and TRBJ2-4; 8 positions agree with TRBD2. The CDR3 consists of 16 residues. The V gene's germline CDR1 is SGHTA and CDR2 FQGNSA. Trimming took 1 base from V and 7 from J; bases not matched to a gene: 9.

There are many counts of this clonotype. The rearrangement uses TRBV2 and TRBJ2-5; the match to TRBD2 covers 14 bases. CDR3 length: 17 residues. Losses at the gene ends were 6 bases for V and 2 bases for J; bases not matched to a gene: 8. Germline V gives CDR1 SNHLY, CDR2 FYNNEI. CDR3 protein: CASRPPGLAGVQETQYF. The CDR3 DNA reads as TGTGCCAGCAGACCTCCGGGACTAGCGGGAGTACAAGAGACCCAGTACTTC.

This clonotype was seen a few times. The gene calls are TRBV27 and TRBJ1-4, with D possibly TRBD1 on 6 matching bases. The CDR3 runs 13 residues. The V end lost 3 bases, the J end lost 7 bases, and 9 bases lay between the germline ends. Germline loops: CDR1 MNHEY, CDR2 SMNVEV (reference sequence). In DNA form, the CDR3 reads TGTGCCAGCAGTTTTGGGGGGGCTGAAAAACTGTTTTTT. As protein: CASSFGGAEKLFF.

At least ten counts were recorded for this clonotype. The chain combines TRBV6-2 or TRBV6-3 with TRBJ2-3; D remains ambiguous. Germline lookup yields CDR1 MNHEY and CDR2 SVGEGT. Trimming pared 2 bases from V and 3 bases from J, leaving 3 bases between. This CDR3 is built from 12 residues. Here the CDR3 DNA reads TGTGCCAGCAGTTACCCAACAGATACGCAGTATTTT. It translates to CASSYPTDTQYF.

The chain employs TRBV30 and TRBJ1-1, with D possibly matching TRBD1 (6 bases). The ends were cut back, 3 bases at V and 5 bases at J, with 7 bases in the middle. This CDR3 comprises 11 residues. The germline gives CDR1 GTSNPN, CDR2 SVGIG (reference sequence). The CDR3 DNA reads as TGTGCCTGGAGAGGGGGGACTGAAGCTTTCTTT. Amino acids: CAWRGGTEAFF. The full variable domain, in which reference TRBV30 and TRBJ1-1 provide the parts outside the CDR3, is SQTIHQWPATLVQPVGSPLSLECTVEGTSNPNLYWYRQAAGRGLQLLFYSVGIGQISSEVPQNLSASRPQDRQFILSSKKLLLSDSGFYLCAWRGGTEAFFGQGTRLTVV.

Only a few counts were recorded for this clonotype. The chain couples TRBV14 to TRBJ1-2, with 8 bases matching TRBD1. Germline V lookup: CDR1 SGHDN, CDR2 FVKESK. The V segment lost 10 bases and the J segment 4 bases; nucleotides outside the gene matches: 8. The CDR3 has 13 amino acids. This chain's CDR3 is CATHGTGIYGYTF. CDR3 nucleotides: TGTGCCACCCACGGGACAGGCATCTATGGCTACACCTTC.

This clonotype came up many times. The rearrangement uses TRBV7-2 and TRBJ2-3; D might be TRBD1 (5 bases). CDR1 and CDR2 (germline): SGHTA, FQGNSA. The CDR3 is 16 residues long. Trimming removed 5 bases at V and 2 bases at J, with 17 bases between. CDR3 coding DNA: TGTGCCAGCAGCCTGAGTATAAGGGGAAACACAGATACGCAGTATTTT. Translation: CASSLSIRGNTDTQYF.

The CDR3 DNA reads TGCAGCGCCTTGGGACAGGGGGTAGAAAAACTGTTTTTT. Protein: CSALGQGVEKLFF. The rearrangement uses TRBV29-1 and TRBJ1-4; 11 nucleotides align to TRBD1. V lost 7 bases to trimming and J lost 8 bases; unmatched junction nucleotides: 6. From germline, CDR1 is SQVTM and CDR2 ANQGSEA. This CDR3 spans 13 amino acids.